A single sample gave rise to the 29 T cell receptor beta chains below, sequenced in a study of control samples from healthy donors and cancer patients. Profiled with immunoSEQ multiplex PCR; TCRdb holds only in-frame clones, not every one. The sample contains roughly 80,000 clones, 92% of which appear only once. The specimen was blood. The receptors come from a woman aged 55-75 years in good health.

The gene calls are TRBV18 and TRBJ2-2; 9 bases map to TRBD1. Germline V lookup: CDR1 KGHSH, CDR2 LQKENI. Germline trimming cut 4 bases from V and 5 bases from J; bases unmatched to any gene: 14. CDR3 size: 18 residues. The CDR3 DNA is TGTGCCAGCTCACGATCGAGGACAGGGGACTCTGGGACCGGGGAGCTGTTTTTT. Translation gives CASSRSRTGDSGTGELFF.

The V call is TRBV6-2 or TRBV6-3, the J call TRBJ2-1; D is uncertain. V dropped 0 bases and J dropped 0 bases, with 15 bases sitting between them. This CDR3 has 18 amino acids. Germline V gene sequence: CDR1 MNHEY, CDR2 SVGEGT. The CDR3 spells CASSYSNRSPRSYNEQFF. Here the CDR3 DNA reads TGTGCCAGCAGTTACTCGAATCGATCTCCTCGCTCCTACAATGAGCAGTTCTTC.

As to this clone: At the DNA level, this CDR3 is encoded by other sequences in the same sample as well. The gene calls are TRBV7-9 and TRBJ2-7; 11 bases are a match to TRBD2. V shed 1 base and J 5 bases; nucleotides not matched to a gene: 1. CDR1 is SEHNR, CDR2 FQNEAQ, per germline (reference sequence). The CDR3 length is 14 residues. The CDR3 sequence is CASSLELAGDEQYF. The CDR3 nucleotides read TGTGCCAGCAGCTTAGAACTAGCGGGAGACGAGCAGTACTTC.

The CDR3 DNA follows: TGTGCCAGCAGCTTAAGTGAATCCTACGAGCAGTACTTC. It specifies CASSLSESYEQYF. This sequence joins TRBV7-2 and TRBJ2-7; D unclear. This CDR3 contains 13 residues. V was pared by 2 bases and J by 1 base, with 6 bases between. The germline V gene encodes CDR1 SGHTA and CDR2 FQGNSA.

V is TRBV2 and J is TRBJ1-5; 7 nucleotides agree with TRBD1. The CDR3 sequence is 15 residues long. V shed 5 bases, J shed 3 bases, and the junction held 7 bases outside the gene matches. CDR1 SNHLY and CDR2 FYNNEI come from the germline V gene. Written as DNA, the CDR3 is TGTGCCAGCAGTCTCCCGGGACAGATCAATCAGCCCCAGCATTTT. Translation: CASSLPGQINQPQHF. Using reference TRBV2 and TRBJ1-5 for the parts outside the CDR3, the full variable domain is EPEVTQTPSHQVTQMGQEVILRCVPISNHLYFYWYRQILGQKVEFLVSFYNNEISEKSEIFDDQFSVERPDGSNFTLKIRSTKLEDSAMYFCASSLPGQINQPQHFGDGTRLSIL.

The chain carries TRBV30 and TRBJ1-6; D gene unclear. This CDR3 is built from 13 residues. The V gene lost 3 bases and the J gene lost 10 bases, with 13 bases spanning the gap. CDR1 is GTSNPN, CDR2 SVGIG, per germline (reference sequence). The CDR3 DNA follows: TGTGCCTGGAGGGGAAGAAGACTCTCACCCCTCCACTTT. As protein: CAWRGRRLSPLHF.

This sequence joins TRBV19 and TRBJ1-5, with 7 bases matching TRBD1. CDR3 length: 14 amino acids. With 5 bases clipped from V and 4 bases from J, the junction kept 5 bases outside the gene matches. In germline, CDR1 is LNHDA, CDR2 SQIVND (reference sequence). The CDR3 sequence: CASSVDRENQPQHF. As DNA, the CDR3 is TGTGCCAGTAGTGTTGACAGGGAGAATCAGCCCCAGCATTTT.

The chain is built from TRBV18 and TRBJ2-7, with 7 bases matching TRBD1. The CDR3 is made up of 14 amino acids. V gave up 3 bases and J gave up 5 bases; unmatched junction bases: 7. Germline CDR1 and CDR2: KGHSH and LQKENI. The CDR3 bases are TGTGCCAGCTCACCGTCTACAGGGGTCGACGAGCAGTACTTC. Protein: CASSPSTGVDEQYF.

This chain's CDR3 is CASSSGQGATNEKLFF. Here the CDR3 DNA reads TGTGCCAGCAGCTCGGGACAGGGAGCAACTAATGAAAAACTGTTTTTT. The chain combines TRBV11-2 with TRBJ1-4; TRBD1 agrees at 9 bases. Germline V gives CDR1 SGHAT, CDR2 FQNNGV. This CDR3 comprises 16 residues. Trimming took 4 bases from V and 0 from J; bases not matched to a gene: 3.

The chain joins TRBV10-2 to TRBJ2-7; 7 nucleotides match TRBD2. The CDR3 extends over 15 amino acids. The junction had 7 bases not matched to a gene; V was cut back by 3 bases and J by 2 bases. Germline V CDR1 and CDR2: WSHSY, SAAADI. In DNA, the CDR3 is TGCGCCAGCAGTGACGGGGGGACGAGGGCCTACGAGCAGTACTTC. It is translated as CASSDGGTRAYEQYF.

The V gene is TRBV19, the J gene TRBJ1-2; the D is unclear. Germline CDR1 is LNHDA and CDR2 is SQIVND (reference sequence). The germline V and J ends were trimmed by 7 bases and 6 bases, with 9 bases remaining between them. This CDR3 spans 11 amino acids. CDR3 coding DNA: TGTGCCAGTATCGGGGTTGATGGCTACACCTTC. Residues: CASIGVDGYTF.

This chain links TRBV7-3 with TRBJ1-1; no clear D gene. The germline V gene encodes CDR1 SGHTA and CDR2 FQGTGA. The CDR3 sequence is 13 residues long. V was clipped by 1 base and J by 5 bases, with 8 bases between them. CDR3 sequence (DNA): TGTGCCAGCAGCTTAAACGTGAGGACTGAAGCTTTCTTT. Protein: CASSLNVRTEAFF.

This chain links TRBV10-3 with TRBJ2-5; D gene unclear. CDR1 and CDR2 from the germline V gene are ENHRY and SYGVKD. The CDR3 has 14 amino acids. The V gene lost 3 bases and the J gene lost 5 bases, with 13 bases spanning the gap. CDR3 nucleotide sequence: TGTGCCATCAGTGAAGGCGGACGCGTGGAGACCCAGTACTTC. Amino acids: CAISEGGRVETQYF.

The chain links TRBV28 to TRBJ1-1; D gene ambiguous. Trimming cost V 7 bases and J 2 bases, with 14 bases left between them. Germline V gives CDR1 MDHEN, CDR2 SYDVKM. The CDR3 length is 14 residues. The DNA of the CDR3 is TGTGCCAGCATCTCGACCCCACTCAACACTGAAGCTTTCTTT. Amino acid sequence: CASISTPLNTEAFF. The full variable domain, completed using reference TRBV28 and TRBJ1-1, is DVKVTQSSRYLVKRTGEKVFLECVQDMDHENMFWYRQDPGLGLRLIYFSYDVKMKEKGDIPEGYSVSREKKERFSLILESASTNQTSMYLCASISTPLNTEAFFGQGTRLTVV.

This clone came up once. The chain is built from TRBV18 and TRBJ2-7; 9 bases are a match to TRBD2. With V trimmed by 4 bases and J by 3 bases, 7 bases remained unmatched. In germline, CDR1 is KGHSH, CDR2 LQKENI. The CDR3 covers 15 residues. The CDR3 region is CASSLDLSGSYEQYF. The DNA of the CDR3 is TGTGCCAGCTCACTAGATCTTAGCGGGAGCTACGAGCAGTACTTC.

This sequence joins TRBV3-1 (or the pseudogene TRBV3-2) and TRBJ2-7; 15 nucleotides align to TRBD2. The CDR3 is 17 amino acids. The trim removed 3 bases at V and 6 bases at J, leaving 9 bases unmatched. Germline CDR1 LGHDT, CDR2 YNNKEL (reference sequence). For the CDR3, the DNA is TGTGCCAGCAGCCAGGGACTAGCGGGAGGAAAAACCGGCGAGCAGTACTTC. Protein sequence: CASSQGLAGGKTGEQYF.

Remarks on this clone: Sequence at one end of the junction differs from germline and may be a read error. The chain carries TRBV19 and TRBJ2-6, with 7 positions matching TRBD1. The germline V gene has CDR1 LNHDA and CDR2 SQIVND (reference sequence). The CDR3 sequence is 17 residues long. The CDR3: CASRIDRDRSGANVLTF. CDR3 nucleotides: TGTGCCAGTAGAATAGACAGGGATCGCTCTGGGGCCAACGTCCTGACTTTC.

The rearrangement links TRBV21-1 to TRBJ1-5. TRBV21-1 is noted as a pseudogene. The CDR3 consists of 14 residues. CDR3 in amino acids: CASSKIGGATAQHF. The CDR3 DNA reads TGTGCCAGCAGCAAAATTGGGGGGGCAACAGCCCAGCATTTT.

The chain links TRBV6-4 to TRBJ1-1, with no clear D. The germline gives CDR1 MRHNA, CDR2 SNTAGT. This CDR3 contains 13 residues. V lost 5 bases to trimming and J lost 0 bases, with 7 bases between them. The CDR3 DNA sequence: TGTGCCAGCAGTAAAACCATGAACACTGAAGCTTTCTTT. Protein sequence: CASSKTMNTEAFF.

The J gene is TRBJ1-2, the V gene TRBV5-1; D ambiguous. The CDR3 runs 12 residues. V was cut by 4 bases and J by 4 bases, with 8 bases left in between. The germline gives CDR1 SGHRS, CDR2 YFSETQ. CDR3 coding DNA: TGCGCCAGCAGCAGTGACCGCTATGGCTACACCTTC. It yields the protein CASSSDRYGYTF.

This chain uses TRBV18 with TRBJ2-1; no firm D call. CDR3 length: 16 residues. V gave up 1 base and J gave up 8 bases, with 18 bases separating them. Germline loops: CDR1 KGHSH, CDR2 LQKENI. CDR3 nucleotide sequence: TGTGCCAGCTCACCACAGGGATCAGGCACCGTCTATGAGCAGTTCTTC. Its translation is CASSPQGSGTVYEQFF.

The chain joins TRBV28 to TRBJ2-1, with a tentative D call TRBD2 (6 bases). Trimming took off 2 bases at V and 0 bases at J, with 11 bases between the two ends. The CDR3 has 16 residues. In germline, CDR1 is MDHEN, CDR2 SYDVKM. The CDR3 is CASSLSGPSSYNEQFF. The CDR3 DNA follows: TGTGCCAGCAGTTTAAGCGGGCCAAGCTCCTACAATGAGCAGTTCTTC.

The chain combines TRBV28 with TRBJ1-1; maybe TRBD1 (5 bases). Trimming cost V 5 bases and J 1 base, with 17 bases left between them. CDR1 is MDHEN, CDR2 SYDVKM, per germline. This CDR3 spans 16 amino acids. In DNA form, the CDR3 reads TGTGCCAGCAGTCCTCACTGGGGCGGGCGGAACACTGAAGCTTTCTTT. Translated, it gives CASSPHWGGRNTEAFF.

The chain joins TRBV5-4 to TRBJ2-2, with D hard to call. Germline CDR1 and CDR2: SGHNT and YYREEE (reference sequence). CDR3 length: 14 amino acids. The V and J ends lost 4 bases and 6 bases respectively, with 13 bases between them. The DNA for the CDR3 is TGTGCCAGCAGCCCTTGGTTTGAGGCCGGGGAGCTGTTTTTT. Its translation is CASSPWFEAGELFF.

The gene calls are TRBV2 and TRBJ2-7; TRBD2 agrees at 9 bases. The J segment lost 6 bases and the V segment lost 3 bases, leaving 6 bases of the junction unmatched. Germline V gene lookup returns CDR1 SNHLY and CDR2 FYNNEI. This CDR3 has 14 amino acids. CDR3 DNA: TGTGCCAGCAGTGATGCTAGCGGGGCGCTCGAGCAGTACTTC. Translation: CASSDASGALEQYF.

V and J are TRBV21-1 and TRBJ1-2. TRBV21-1 is described as a pseudogene. This CDR3 region has 14 residues. The DNA of the CDR3 is TGTGCCAGCAGCAAACGAAGAGTTCTCTATGGCTACACCTTC. Translating it yields CASSKRRVLYGYTF.

The rearrangement uses TRBV7-9 and TRBJ2-6, with TRBD2 as a possible D gene (6 bases). Germline loops: CDR1 SEHNR, CDR2 FQNEAQ (reference sequence). Trimming removed 5 bases at V and 0 bases at J, with 14 bases between. This CDR3 region has 17 residues. CDR3 region: CASSKRAGFSGANVLTF. The DNA of the CDR3 is TGTGCCAGCAGCAAGCGGGCTGGCTTCTCTGGGGCCAACGTCCTGACTTTC. Full variable domain (rest looked up from reference TRBV7-9 and TRBJ2-6): DTGVSQNPRHKITKRGQNVTFRCDPISEHNRLYWYRQTLGQGPEFLTYFQNEAQLEKSRLLSDRFSAERPKGSFSTLEIQRTEQGDSAMYLCASSKRAGFSGANVLTFGAGSRLTVL.

The V gene is TRBV5-1, the J gene TRBJ1-1, with TRBD1 matching 9 bases. This CDR3 contains 16 residues. The V segment lost 1 base and the J segment 1 base; nucleotides outside the gene matches: 5. CDR1 SGHRS and CDR2 YFSETQ come from the germline V gene. This CDR3 is CASSLTTGGPNTEAFF. For the CDR3, the DNA is TGCGCCAGCAGCTTGACGACAGGGGGTCCGAACACTGAAGCTTTCTTT. The entire variable domain, with the rest obtained from reference TRBV5-1 and TRBJ1-1, is as follows: KAGVTQTPRYLIKTRGQQVTLSCSPISGHRSVSWYQQTPGQGLQFLFEYFSETQRNKGNFPGRFSGRQFSNSRSEMNVSTLELGDSALYLCASSLTTGGPNTEAFFGQGTRLTVV.

The V call is TRBV28, the J call TRBJ2-3, with 9 bases aligning to TRBD2. Per germline, CDR1 MDHEN and CDR2 SYDVKM. The CDR3 runs 15 residues. Losses at the gene ends were 6 bases for V and 0 bases for J; bases not matched to a gene: 4. The CDR3: CASRTSGSSTDTQYF. CDR3 nucleotides: TGTGCCAGCAGGACTAGCGGATCTAGCACAGATACGCAGTATTTT.